What follows are 8 T cell receptor beta chains derived from one specimen sequenced in a study of Graves' ophthalmopathy and Graves' hyperthyroidism. The TCR beta CDR3 regions underwent amplification from RNA transcripts. First-round RT-PCR relied on HTBI primers, and a second-round multiplex PCR came next. TCRdb analysed the multiplex PCR reads with MiXCR anew, one entry per CDR3 protein. The table shows about 160,000 distinct CDR3 sequences, with 30% to 45% occurring only once. Sequencing was done on a sample of peripheral blood. All receptors come from a man aged 25-45 years with Graves' ophthalmopathy.

V and J are TRBV9 and TRBJ2-7; D might be TRBD2 (7 bases). The CDR3 extends over 17 amino acids. The V and J ends lost 4 bases and 1 base respectively, with 21 bases between them. Germline values: CDR1 SGDLS, CDR2 YYNGEE. CDR3 residues: CASSLRGRGTQSYEQYF. The CDR3 DNA is TGTGCCAGCAGCCTTCGGGGGAGGGGGACGCAATCCTACGAGCAGTACTTC.

This clonotype appeared a single time. The rearrangement uses TRBV12-5 and TRBJ1-1; 7 bases align to TRBD1. This CDR3 region has 15 residues. Germline V CDR1 and CDR2: LGHNT, FRNRAP. V shed 1 base, J shed 1 base, and the junction held 3 bases outside the gene matches. DNA of the CDR3: TGTGCTAGTGGTTTGGGACAGGGTTGGAACACTGAAGCTTTCTTT. Translated, it gives CASGLGQGWNTEAFF.

At least ten counts were recorded for this clonotype. The gene calls are TRBV30 and TRBJ2-5; the match to TRBD1 covers 8 bases. The germline V gene has CDR1 GTSNPN and CDR2 SVGIG (reference sequence). V lost 5 bases to trimming and J lost 2 bases; unmatched junction nucleotides: 4. This CDR3 region has 13 residues. The CDR3 is CAWDRGLQETQYF. CDR3 DNA sequence: TGTGCCTGGGACAGGGGACTTCAAGAGACCCAGTACTTC. The variable domain in full, completed from reference TRBV30 and TRBJ2-5, reads SQTIHQWPATLVQPVGSPLSLECTVEGTSNPNLYWYRQAAGRGLQLLFYSVGIGQISSEVPQNLSASRPQDRQFILSSKKLLLSDSGFYLCAWDRGLQETQYFGPGTRLLVL.

This clonotype has a count of ten or more. The chain joins TRBV12-3 or TRBV12-4 to TRBJ1-1, with D tentatively TRBD1 (5 bases). The CDR3 has 16 amino acids. Deletions cut 0 bases from V and 4 bases from J, with 15 bases between. The CDR3 nucleotides are TGTGCCAGCAGTTTAGCGCTGGGATGGGGCGGCACTGAAGCTTTCTTT. Its protein product is CASSLALGWGGTEAFF.

This clonotype has at least ten counts. This chain connects TRBV20-1 to TRBJ2-5; a weak D match, TRBD2 (6 bases). V was shortened by 6 bases and J by 2 bases, with 13 bases between the two germline ends. The germline V gene has CDR1 DFQATT and CDR2 SNEGSKA (reference sequence). The CDR3 totals 13 residues. This chain's CDR3 is CSASGELQETQYF. The CDR3 DNA is TGCAGTGCATCGGGAGAGCTACAAGAGACCCAGTACTTC.

The chain is built from TRBV12-3 or TRBV12-4 and TRBJ1-1; D not resolved. The CDR3 has 14 amino acids. V lost 6 bases and J lost 0, with 11 bases in between. The CDR3 DNA sequence: TGTGCCAGCAGCGAAGACGGTCTGAACACTGAAGCTTTCTTT. Encoded protein: CASSEDGLNTEAFF.

The genes are TRBV28 and TRBJ2-7; the match to TRBD1 covers 7 bases. The germline CDR1 and CDR2 sequences are MDHEN and SYDVKM. This CDR3 is built from 16 residues. With 3 bases clipped from V and 2 bases from J, the junction kept 10 bases outside the gene matches. For the CDR3, the DNA is TGTGCCAGCAGTTTGGGATCTCCGGGACAGCCCTACGAGCAGTACTTC. It is translated as CASSLGSPGQPYEQYF.

This clonotype was counted ten times or more. CDR3 sequence (DNA): TGTGCCAGCAGCGTAGCCGGGACTGAGGAGACCCAGTACTTC. The encoded protein is CASSVAGTEETQYF. This chain links TRBV9 with TRBJ2-5; possibly TRBD2 for D (6 bases). The CDR3 is 14 residues long. Germline-derived CDR1 and CDR2 are SGDLS and YYNGEE. With 0 bases removed from V and 5 bases from J, the gap between germline ends came to 11 bases.